This T cell receptor beta chain was identified during a study of blood T cell repertoires in COVID-19. Original processing notes: Reference gene primer amplification gave estimated nucleated cell counts. Only in-frame clones appear in the TCRdb table, and some are missing; sequencing was by immunoSEQ multiplex PCR. Clone size and the V and J calls come from that table; the DNA yielded D and trimming. The data show about 200,000 clones, with 85% to 90% seen just once and approximately 1.5% held by the top ten. Material: peripheral blood. The sequence was obtained from a man aged 18-30 years with active or convalescent COVID-19.

The CDR3 sequence: CASSPGRGAYEQYF. The CDR3 nucleotides are TGTGCCAGCTCACCAGGGCGGGGGGCCTACGAGCAGTACTTC. This chain connects TRBV18 to TRBJ2-7; TRBD2 matches at 8 bases. V gave up 2 bases and J gave up 2 bases; unmatched junction bases: 2. This CDR3 is built from 14 residues. Per germline, CDR1 KGHSH and CDR2 LQKENI. Together with reference TRBV18 and TRBJ2-7, the CDR3 gives the full variable domain: NAGVMQNPRHLVRRRGQEARLRCSPMKGHSHVYWYRQLPEEGLKFMVYLQKENIIDESGMPKERFSAEFPKEGPSILRIQQVVRGDSAAYFCASSPGRGAYEQYFGPGTRLTVT.